The T cell receptor beta chain under discussion was sequenced for a study of OX40 agonist ivuxolimab in advanced cancers. Looking at the study overall: Ivuxolimab, which targeted the costimulatory receptor OX40 (CD134), was an agonistic, fully human IgG2 monoclonal antibody. Partial responses were achieved by three dose-escalation patients, of whom one had hepatocellular carcinoma and two had cutaneous melanoma. The monotherapy dose-escalation portion (N of about 50 patients) of the phase I ivuxolimab trial is reported in the paper. Patients were allowed to have had prior anti-PD-1, anti-PD-L1 or anti-CTLA-4 therapy, and around two fifths of the dose-escalation patients had been treated with checkpoint inhibitors. Peripheral TCRbeta sequencing was intended to test whether TCR sequence diversity was altered and clonal T-cell expansion was caused by ivuxolimab. Among the roughly 52 dose-escalation patients, around 19 had hepatocellular carcinoma, roughly 15 melanoma, 9 renal cell carcinoma and 9 head and neck cancer. Intravenous ivuxolimab was administered to patients every 2 weeks at six dose levels: 0.01, 0.1, 0.3, 1.5, 3 and 10 mg/kg. In the dose-escalation cohort, 82.7% of patients were male, and the mean age was approximately 60 years with a range of roughly 20 to 80. Broader findings and caveats from the paper: At doses from 0.1 to 3.0 mg/kg, clonal expansion was seen in both CD4+ and CD8+ blood T cells between baseline and week 6. After ivuxolimab, CD8+ T cells had more expanded clones than CD4+ T cells on average. The antigen specificity of the peripheral T cells that underwent clonal expansion was not determined. Partial responders in the 0.1-3.0 mg/kg groups had among the lowest normalized peripheral clonal expansion, especially among CD8+ T cells. Low levels of normalized T-cell clonal expansion were also seen in some patients who did not respond.

Patients with a history of autoimmune disease or receiving systemic immunosuppression were excluded from the trial. Peripheral blood for TCR sequencing was collected from all dose cohorts at baseline, on cycle 4 day 1, and on cycle 7 day 1. The samples were taken from a phase I, first-in-human, multicenter, open-label dose-escalation trial of ivuxolimab. Adults with locally advanced or metastatic melanoma, renal cell carcinoma, hepatocellular carcinoma or head and neck squamous cell carcinoma were enrolled in the trial. Before TCR sequencing, CD4+ T cells and CD8+ T cells from peripheral blood were sorted into separate populations. For sequencing of the TCRbeta CDR3 region, genomic DNA was extracted from the sorted cells. TCRbeta CDR3 regions were sequenced using the immunoSEQ Assay. TCRdb obtained this table from immuneACCESS and retained in-frame rearrangements with V and J assigned. These tables miss some clones; where compared with another copy, unresolved V genes account for less than half of the shortfall, and the remainder is unexplained. The sample table shows 55,000 to 75,000 clones, and 75% to 90% are seen once. The ten biggest clones cover approximately 0.41% of the sample.

Only one count was recorded for this clone. What this receptor recognizes is not known. The sample holds no much larger clone one base away, and base qualities are not on file. The clonotype was recovered from an adult with an advanced solid tumor such as melanoma, head and neck, liver or kidney cancer. The sample here was CD4+ or CD8+ T cells sorted from blood, taken in a trial of the OX40 agonist ivuxolimab.

CDR3 reads: CASGGNYGYTF. At the DNA level, the sequence is TGCGCCAGCGGGGGTAACTATGGCTACACCTTC. The rearranged chain carries TRBV4-1 and TRBJ1-2; a weak D assignment points to TRBD1 (5 bases agree). V sheds 8 bases and J sheds 1 base, leaving 5 bases between their ends. CDR1 and CDR2, per the germline V gene, are MGHRA and YSYEKL. Measured from the cysteine to the phenylalanine, the CDR3 is 11 residues long. The entry retains the CDR3 DNA only, 33 bases that are in frame from base 1.